The text below deals with one TCR beta chain. With 5 bases removed from V and 4 bases from J, the gap between germline ends came to 21 bases. Germline V gives CDR1 SQVTM, CDR2 ANQGSEA. This CDR3 contains 16 residues. Produced via immunoSEQ multiplex PCR; TCRdb's table is partial and in-frame only. Here the sample spans some 90,000 clones, approximately 96% being singletons. This specimen comes from a study of cytomegalovirus exposure and HLA in healthy donors. This receptor was taken from a man younger than 35 in good health and CMV-seronegative. The sequenced material came from PBMCs. V is TRBV29-1 and J is TRBJ2-1; perhaps TRBD1 as D (5 bases). CDR3 bases: TGCAGCGTTCCCCCTCGAGCCAGGGCGCTTTACAATGAGCAGTTCTTC. Its protein product is CSVPPRARALYNEQFF.